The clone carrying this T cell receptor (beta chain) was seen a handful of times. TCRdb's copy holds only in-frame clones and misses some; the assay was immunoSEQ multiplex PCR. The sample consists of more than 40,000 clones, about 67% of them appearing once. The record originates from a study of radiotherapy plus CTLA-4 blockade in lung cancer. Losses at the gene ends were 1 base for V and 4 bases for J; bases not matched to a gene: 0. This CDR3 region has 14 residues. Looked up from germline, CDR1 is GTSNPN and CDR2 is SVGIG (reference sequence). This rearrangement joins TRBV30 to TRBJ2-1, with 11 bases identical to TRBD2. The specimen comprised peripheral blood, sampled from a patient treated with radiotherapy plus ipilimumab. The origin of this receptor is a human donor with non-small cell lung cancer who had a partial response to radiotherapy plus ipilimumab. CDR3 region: CAWSASGGYNEQFF. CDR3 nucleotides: TGTGCCTGGAGTGCTAGCGGGGGGTACAATGAGCAGTTCTTC.